What follows is one T cell receptor (beta chain) and its context. This entry comes from a study of glioma-infiltrating T cells after dendritic cell vaccination. Study-level background: Monocyte-derived dendritic cells, cultured 7 to 8 days with IL-4 and GM-CSF, were pulsed with autologous tumor lysate.

CDR3 length: 18 amino acids. Germline V lookup: CDR1 SGHRS, CDR2 YFSETQ. The junction had 13 bases not matched to a gene; V was cut back by 4 bases and J by 2 bases. Sequencing was performed with immunoSEQ multiplex PCR; in TCRdb, only in-frame clones are kept and a portion is missing. The sample carries around 90,000 clones, approximately 80% recorded once. This rearrangement joins TRBV5-1 to TRBJ2-7; TRBD2 matches at 12 bases. This specimen was blood, taken before dendritic cell vaccination. This sequence was found in a human donor with glioblastoma. The CDR3 DNA is TGCGCCAGCAGCCTTTGGACTAGCGGGACCCCTTTACCCTACGAGCAGTACTTC. This sequence encodes CASSLWTSGTPLPYEQYF.